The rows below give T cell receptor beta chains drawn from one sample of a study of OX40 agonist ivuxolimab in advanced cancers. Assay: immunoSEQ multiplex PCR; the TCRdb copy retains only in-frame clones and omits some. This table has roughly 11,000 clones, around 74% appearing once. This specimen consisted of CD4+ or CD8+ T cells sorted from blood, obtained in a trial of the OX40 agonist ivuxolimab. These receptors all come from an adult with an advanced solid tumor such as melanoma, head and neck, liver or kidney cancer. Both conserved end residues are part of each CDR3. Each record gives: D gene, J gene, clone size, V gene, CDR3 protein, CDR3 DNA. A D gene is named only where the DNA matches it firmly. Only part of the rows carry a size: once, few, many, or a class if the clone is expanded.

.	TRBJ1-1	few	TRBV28	CASSYIGTENTEAFF	TGTGCCAGCAGTTATATCGGGACCGAGAACACTGAAGCTTTCTTT
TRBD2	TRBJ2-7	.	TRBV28	CASSPLAGEVNEQYF	TGTGCCAGCAGTCCCTTGGCGGGGGAGGTAAACGAGCAGTACTTC
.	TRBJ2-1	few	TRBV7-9	CASSFRAPNYNEQFF	TGTGCCAGCAGCTTCCGGGCCCCTAACTACAATGAGCAGTTCTTC
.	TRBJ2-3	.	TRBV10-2	CASTDGVGADTQYF	TGCGCCAGCACTGACGGGGTGGGAGCGGATACGCAGTATTTT
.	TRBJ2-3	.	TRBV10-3	CAISEAGRLTDTQYF	TGTGCCATCAGTGAGGCGGGGAGGCTCACAGATACGCAGTATTTT
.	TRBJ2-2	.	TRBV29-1	CSVPLTGELFF	TGCAGCGTTCCCCTCACCGGGGAGCTGTTTTTT
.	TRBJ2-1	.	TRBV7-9	CASSLGNDNEQFF	TGTGCCAGCAGCTTAGGGAATGACAATGAGCAGTTCTTC
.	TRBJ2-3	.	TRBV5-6	CASSLAPASTDTQYF	TGTGCCAGCAGCTTGGCCCCAGCGAGCACAGATACGCAGTATTTT
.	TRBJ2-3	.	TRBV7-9	CASSLVSGSLTDTQYF	TGTGCCAGCAGCTTAGTCTCAGGTTCCCTCACAGATACGCAGTATTTT
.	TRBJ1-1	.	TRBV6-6	CASSYSSDTSEAFF	TGTGCCAGCAGTTACTCGTCGGACACAAGTGAAGCTTTCTTT
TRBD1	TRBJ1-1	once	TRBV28	CASSLDRGRTEAFF	TGTGCCAGCAGTTTGGATAGGGGGCGGACTGAAGCTTTCTTT
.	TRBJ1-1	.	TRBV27	CASSLGRKAFF	TGTGCCAGCAGTTTAGGCCGGAAAGCTTTCTTT
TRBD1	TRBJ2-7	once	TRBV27	CASSHRGRIDEQYF	TGTGCCAGCAGCCACAGGGGGCGTATCGACGAGCAGTACTTC
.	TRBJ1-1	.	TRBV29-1	CSVEVGFTEAFF	TGCAGCGTTGAAGTAGGATTCACTGAAGCTTTCTTT
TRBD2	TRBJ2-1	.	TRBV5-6	CASRQTSGEYNEQFF	TGTGCCAGCAGACAGACTAGCGGGGAATACAATGAGCAGTTCTTC
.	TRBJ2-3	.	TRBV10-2	CASSETRGSTDTQYF	TGCGCCAGCAGTGAAACTCGGGGTAGCACAGATACGCAGTATTTT
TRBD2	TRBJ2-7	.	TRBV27	CASSPEASGSYEQYF	TGTGCCAGCAGTCCTGAGGCTAGCGGGAGTTACGAGCAGTACTTC
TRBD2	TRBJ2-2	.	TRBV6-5	CASSYAGGIAGELFF	TGTGCCAGCAGTTACGCGGGAGGGATTGCCGGGGAGCTGTTTTTT
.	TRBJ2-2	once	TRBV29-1	CSVDRQGTGELFF	TGCAGCGTTGATAGGCAGGGCACCGGGGAGCTGTTTTTT
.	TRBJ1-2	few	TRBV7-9	CASSLVRTGDGYTF	TGTGCCAGCAGCTTAGTGAGGACGGGGGATGGCTACACCTTC
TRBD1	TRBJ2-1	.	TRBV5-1	CASSFTWDSRGDEQFF	TGCGCCAGCAGCTTCACCTGGGACAGTAGAGGCGATGAGCAGTTCTTC
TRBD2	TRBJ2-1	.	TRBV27	CASTSGRANEQFF	TGTGCCAGCACGAGCGGGAGGGCCAATGAGCAGTTCTTC
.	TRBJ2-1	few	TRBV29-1	CSADGREEGYNEQFF	TGCAGCGCCGACGGGCGGGAAGAGGGTTACAATGAGCAGTTCTTC
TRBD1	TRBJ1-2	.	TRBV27	CASSLSHSTGAYGYTF	TGTGCCAGCAGTCTATCCCATTCGACAGGGGCTTATGGCTACACCTTC
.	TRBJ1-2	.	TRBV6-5	CASSYFRHLNYGYTF	TGTGCCAGCAGTTATTTCAGACACCTTAACTATGGCTACACCTTC
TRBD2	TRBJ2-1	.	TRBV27	CASRTSGRANEQFF	TGTGCCAGCAGAACTAGCGGGAGGGCCAATGAGCAGTTCTTC
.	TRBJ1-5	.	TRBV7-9	CASSPGQSSNQPQHF	TGTGCCAGCAGCCCAGGACAGTCTTCTAATCAGCCCCAGCATTTT
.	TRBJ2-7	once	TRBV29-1	CSVEDGQSSWEQYF	TGCAGCGTTGAAGACGGACAGTCCTCTTGGGAGCAGTACTTC
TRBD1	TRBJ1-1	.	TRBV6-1	CATQDRGVTEAFF	TGTGCCACCCAGGACAGGGGAGTCACTGAAGCTTTCTTT
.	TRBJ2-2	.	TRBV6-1	CASSLMGSGELFF	TGTGCCAGCAGCCTTATGGGATCCGGGGAGCTGTTTTTT
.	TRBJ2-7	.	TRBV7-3	CASSLGPVDYEQYF	TGTGCCAGCAGCCTAGGGCCCGTAGACTACGAGCAGTACTTC
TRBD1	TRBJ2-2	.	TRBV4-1	CATEGQGYTGELFF	TGCGCCACCGAGGGACAGGGGTACACCGGGGAGCTGTTTTTT
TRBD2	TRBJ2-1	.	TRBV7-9	CASSPQVGLAGGRAIEQFF	TGTGCCAGCAGCCCCCAAGTGGGACTAGCGGGAGGAAGGGCAATCGAGCAGTTCTTC
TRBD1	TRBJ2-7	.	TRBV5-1	CASRRQGWYEQYF	TGCGCCAGCAGACGACAGGGCTGGTACGAGCAGTACTTC
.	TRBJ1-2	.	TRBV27	CASSSHTDYGYTF	TGTGCCAGCAGTTCCCATACAGATTATGGCTACACCTTC
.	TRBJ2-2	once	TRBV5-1	CASSLEGRWELFF	TGCGCCAGCAGCTTGGAGGGGAGGTGGGAGCTGTTTTTT
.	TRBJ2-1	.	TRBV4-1	CASRFDNEQFF	TGCGCCAGCAGGTTCGACAATGAGCAGTTCTTC